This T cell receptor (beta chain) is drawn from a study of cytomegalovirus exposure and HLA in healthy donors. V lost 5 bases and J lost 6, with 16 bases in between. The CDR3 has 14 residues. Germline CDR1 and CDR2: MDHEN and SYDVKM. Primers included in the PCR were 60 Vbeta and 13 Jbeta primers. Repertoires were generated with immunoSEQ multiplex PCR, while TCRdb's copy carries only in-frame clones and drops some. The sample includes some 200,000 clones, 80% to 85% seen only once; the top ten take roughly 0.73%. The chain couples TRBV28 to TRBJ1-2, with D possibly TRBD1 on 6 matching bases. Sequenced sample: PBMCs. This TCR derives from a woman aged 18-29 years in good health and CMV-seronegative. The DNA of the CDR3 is TGTGCCAGCAGTCTAGGACAGACCATCCATGGCTACACCTTC. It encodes CASSLGQTIHGYTF.